This TCR beta chain derives from a study of blood T cell repertoires in COVID-19. Overall study: PBMCs, B-cell-depleted T cells, or T cells provided the cDNA or gDNA that made up the material.

The protocol was immunoSEQ multiplex PCR, while the TCRdb copy is restricted to in-frame clones and leaves out a portion. The sample holds 300,000 to 400,000 clones, approximately 86% seen once. V was clipped by 6 bases and J by 3 bases; unmatched bases: 6. There are 15 residues in the CDR3. Germline-derived CDR1 and CDR2 are SGHAT and FQNNGV. The sample was peripheral blood. The rearrangement uses TRBV11-2 and TRBJ2-7, with TRBD2 identical over 12 bases. This receptor was identified in a man aged 25-40 years with COVID-19, enrolled during active disease. CDR3 DNA sequence: TGTGCCAGCAGGCGACTAGCGGGAGAACTCTACGAGCAGTACTTC. Protein product: CASRRLAGELYEQYF.